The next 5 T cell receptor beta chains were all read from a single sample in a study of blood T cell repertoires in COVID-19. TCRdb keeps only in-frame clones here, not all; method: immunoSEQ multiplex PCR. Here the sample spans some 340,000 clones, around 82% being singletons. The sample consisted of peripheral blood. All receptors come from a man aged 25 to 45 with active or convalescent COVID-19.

The DNA of the CDR3 is TGCGCCAGCAGCCAAGAATGGCGCGGGACAGTGTTGTATTTT. The encoded protein is CASSQEWRGTVLYF. This sequence joins TRBV4-1 and TRBJ2-3; possible D gene TRBD1, 7 bases. The length of the CDR3 is 14 residues. Germline V gene sequence: CDR1 MGHRA, CDR2 YSYEKL. Trimming pared 0 bases from V and 14 bases from J, leaving 18 bases between.

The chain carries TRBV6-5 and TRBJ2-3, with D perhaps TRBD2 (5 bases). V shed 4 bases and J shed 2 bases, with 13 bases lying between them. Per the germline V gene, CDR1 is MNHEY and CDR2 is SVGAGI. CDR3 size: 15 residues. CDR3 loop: CASSLTSGITDTQYF. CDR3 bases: TGTGCCAGCAGTTTAACTTCCGGGATCACAGATACGCAGTATTTT.

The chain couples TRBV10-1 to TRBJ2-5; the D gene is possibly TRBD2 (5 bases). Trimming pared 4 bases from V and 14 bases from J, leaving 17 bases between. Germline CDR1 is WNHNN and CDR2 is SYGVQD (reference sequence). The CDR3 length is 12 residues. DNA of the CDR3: TGCGCCAGCAGTGGAGGAGGCAGGCCTCCATACTTC. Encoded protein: CASSGGGRPPYF.

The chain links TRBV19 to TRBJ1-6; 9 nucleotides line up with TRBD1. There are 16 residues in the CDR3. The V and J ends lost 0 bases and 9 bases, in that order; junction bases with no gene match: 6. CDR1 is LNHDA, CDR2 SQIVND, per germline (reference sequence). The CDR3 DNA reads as TGTGCCAGTAGTATAGACGGGACAGGGACTGGTTCACCCCTCCACTTT. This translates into CASSIDGTGTGSPLHF.

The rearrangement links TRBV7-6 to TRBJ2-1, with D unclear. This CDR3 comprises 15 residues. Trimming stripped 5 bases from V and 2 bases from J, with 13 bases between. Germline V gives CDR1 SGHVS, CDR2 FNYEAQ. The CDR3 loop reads CASSPQREAYNEQFF. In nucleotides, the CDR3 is TGTGCCAGCAGCCCTCAGCGAGAGGCCTACAATGAGCAGTTCTTC.